A single sample gave rise to the 2 T cell receptor beta chains below, sequenced in a study of blood T cell repertoires in COVID-19. Produced via immunoSEQ multiplex PCR; TCRdb's table is partial and in-frame only. The sample lists 250,000 to 300,000 clones, less than 90% seen once, with about 12% in the top ten. Sequencing used peripheral blood. The receptors were sampled from a woman aged 25 to 39 with COVID-19, enrolled during active disease.

The chain employs TRBV7-9 and TRBJ2-2, with D possibly matching TRBD2 (6 bases). The ends were cut back, 2 bases at V and 6 bases at J, with 10 bases in the middle. Per the germline V gene, CDR1 is SEHNR and CDR2 is FQNEAQ (reference sequence). The CDR3 has 14 amino acids. The CDR3 nucleotides are TGTGCCAGCAGCTTACGGGAGACCCCCGGGGAGCTGTTTTTT. The encoded protein is CASSLRETPGELFF.

The CDR3 here is CASIDRGSGNTIYF. The CDR3 region has the DNA TGTGCCAGCATTGACAGGGGATCTGGAAACACCATATATTTT. V and J are TRBV6-6 and TRBJ1-3, with 8 nucleotides matching TRBD1. The V segment lost 7 bases and the J segment 1 base; nucleotides outside the gene matches: 3. CDR1 MNHNY and CDR2 SVGAGI come from the germline V gene (reference sequence). The CDR3 is made up of 14 amino acids.